This T cell receptor (beta chain) was sequenced during a study of T cells in Graves' hyperthyroidism and ophthalmopathy. Findings and caveats of the study: The blood repertoire included most of the expanded thyroid clonotypes above 0.001. A 13 V-J signature model discriminated ophthalmopathy versus stable hyperthyroidism.

This clonotype was observed many times. No antigen is known for it. The CDR3 is made up of 15 amino acids. Germline CDR1 is SNHLY and CDR2 is FYNNEI. V gave up 6 bases and J gave up 4 bases; unmatched junction bases: 9. RNA transcripts were the template for amplifying TCR beta CDR3 regions. An initial round of RT-PCR targeting the TCR CDR3 relied on the HTBI primer set. From the multiplex PCR reads, TCRdb called clonotypes with MiXCR, one entry per CDR3 protein. Of more than 600,000 distinct CDR3 sequences in the sample, around 17% were seen once. This sequence originates from a man between 18 and 35 years old with Graves' hyperthyroidism. The genes are TRBV2 and TRBJ1-2; 9 bases line up with TRBD1. Material for sequencing was blood. CDR3: CASRPGQGTVYGYTF. In DNA form, the CDR3 reads TGTGCCAGCAGACCGGGACAGGGAACAGTCTATGGCTACACCTTC.